The present TCR beta chain was sequenced within a study of a mutant IDH1 vaccine in newly diagnosed glioma. Per the germline V gene, CDR1 is SGHAT and CDR2 is FQNNGV. This CDR3 has 13 amino acids. The V gene lost 1 base and the J gene lost 7 bases, with 10 bases spanning the gap. This clone has just one count. Antigen unknown. TCRdb's table, derived via immunoSEQ multiplex PCR, lists solely in-frame clones and lacks some. The sample shows tens of thousands of clones, over 70% of them seen only once. Time point: week 47, end of study. In every dose of vaccine, 300 ug of mutant IDH1 20-mer peptide was given alongside topical imiquimod.

Sequenced material: PBMCs, taken from a glioma patient whose treatment included an IDH1 peptide vaccine. The chain joins TRBV11-2 to TRBJ1-2, with a tentative D call TRBD1 (6 bases). This clonotype originated in a man in his forties or fifties with glioma. The chain's CDR3 is CASSLAGAAGYTF. DNA for the CDR3: TGTGCCAGCAGCTTAGCAGGGGCGGCTGGCTACACCTTC.